The 5 T cell receptor beta chains reported below all come from one sample, sequenced in a study of CD8 T cells in ankylosing spondylitis. TCRdb called the 5' RACE reads again in MiXCR, with one record for every CDR3 protein. The sample lists over 95,000 distinct CDR3 sequences, about 8.3% occurring once. Sequenced input: blood, either unsorted or a sorted T cell fraction (not recorded which). The origin of the receptors is a male donor with ankylosing spondylitis or in good health (not recorded which).

This clonotype has ten or more counts. V and J are TRBV20-1 and TRBJ2-2; no clear D. V was cut by 1 base and J by 0 bases, with 9 bases left in between. Germline CDR1 is DFQATT and CDR2 is SNEGSKA (reference sequence). The CDR3 totals 15 residues. CDR3 residues: CSARVGPANTGELFF. The CDR3 DNA reads as TGCAGTGCTAGAGTTGGACCTGCGAACACCGGGGAGCTGTTTTTT.

This clonotype was observed many times. CDR3 DNA sequence: TGCAGCGTTGGGCCCAGCGGTTTGACCTACGAGCAGTACTTC. Encoded protein: CSVGPSGLTYEQYF. The V gene is TRBV29-1, the J gene TRBJ2-7, with D possibly matching TRBD2 (5 bases). Trimming took off 4 bases at V and 2 bases at J, with 15 bases between the two ends. Germline V gene sequence: CDR1 SQVTM, CDR2 ANQGSEA. The CDR3 extends over 14 amino acids.

This clonotype was seen repeatedly, ten times or more. This chain's CDR3 is CASSLAQAYNQPQHF. In nucleotides, the CDR3 is TGTGCCAGCAGTTTGGCACAGGCATACAATCAGCCCCAGCATTTT. The V and J genes are TRBV28 and TRBJ1-5, with TRBD1 as a possible D gene (5 bases). Per the germline V gene, CDR1 is MDHEN and CDR2 is SYDVKM. Trimming took off 3 bases at V and 3 bases at J, with 12 bases between the two ends. This CDR3 contains 15 residues.

V gene TRBV20-1 combines with J gene TRBJ2-6; D is perhaps TRBD1 or TRBD2 (6 bases each). The CDR3 contains 16 residues. Germline CDR1 reads DFQATT; CDR2 reads SNEGSKA (reference sequence). The V and J ends lost 6 bases and 0 bases respectively, with 15 bases between them. The CDR3 protein is CSATGGNPSGANVLTF. CDR3 coding DNA: TGCAGTGCAACCGGGGGCAACCCCTCTGGGGCCAACGTCCTGACTTTC.

This clonotype was counted ten times or more. The CDR3, as DNA: TGTGCCAGCAGCCCCACCACAGGGGGCAACACAGATACGCAGTATTTT. It yields the protein CASSPTTGGNTDTQYF. The chain links TRBV7-9 to TRBJ2-3; 9 bases match TRBD1. Looked up from germline, CDR1 is SEHNR and CDR2 is FQNEAQ (reference sequence). The CDR3 contains 16 residues. V was pared by 5 bases and J by 2 bases, with 8 bases of the junction left unmatched.